The next 20 T cell receptor beta chains were all read from a single sample in a study of shared clonotypes between healthy human individuals. Generated by immunoSEQ multiplex PCR, the TCRdb table keeps only in-frame clones and is missing some. This table holds 330,000 or so clones, 70% to 75% found once. The source material was memory CD4+ T cells sorted from blood. Subset here: CD45RA-negative fraction. These receptor sequences come from a man aged 25 to 40 in good health.

The chain has TRBV19 and TRBJ1-2; 7 bases align to TRBD1. CDR1 and CDR2 (germline): LNHDA, SQIVND (reference sequence). The J segment lost 7 bases and the V segment lost 7 bases, leaving 9 bases of the junction unmatched. There are 13 residues in the CDR3. For the CDR3, the DNA is TGTGCCAGTATTACGAGGGGGCGCCGTGGCTACACCTTC. This gives the protein CASITRGRRGYTF.

The chain uses TRBV11-2 and TRBJ1-1; weak D call: TRBD1 (5 bases). The CDR3 spans 14 residues. The V and J ends lost 4 bases and 5 bases respectively, with 14 bases between them. Germline CDR1 is SGHAT and CDR2 is FQNNGV. CDR3 sequence reads: CASSSLRGKTEAFF. The DNA for the CDR3 is TGTGCCAGCAGCTCCCTCCGGGGGAAGACTGAAGCTTTCTTT.

CDR3 sequence: CASSAQGAGSYGYTF. The CDR3 DNA is TGTGCCAGCAGCGCACAGGGGGCAGGGAGCTATGGCTACACCTTC. The V and J genes are TRBV9 and TRBJ1-2; TRBD1 aligns across 9 bases. Per germline, CDR1 SGDLS and CDR2 YYNGEE. Trimming at V came to 3 bases and at J to 4 bases, leaving 7 bases not matched to a gene. The CDR3 sequence is 15 residues long.

This clone was observed once. The rearrangement links TRBV10-3 to TRBJ1-2; D uncertain. The V and J ends lost 6 bases and 7 bases respectively, with 21 bases between them. The CDR3 covers 15 residues. CDR1 is ENHRY and CDR2 is SYGVKD in the germline V gene. CDR3 DNA: TGTGCCATCAGGGTGGGGTTAGAAACGCTGAGTGGCTACACCTTC. Amino acid sequence: CAIRVGLETLSGYTF.

The V and J genes are TRBV5-1 and TRBJ1-1, with D tentatively TRBD1 (6 bases). The germline V gene encodes CDR1 SGHRS and CDR2 YFSETQ. The CDR3 sequence is 15 residues long. With 1 base removed from V and 3 bases from J, the gap between germline ends came to 13 bases. In nucleotides, the CDR3 is TGCGCCAGCAGCTTGTGGGGGGGCCGGGACACTGAAGCTTTCTTT. This codes for CASSLWGGRDTEAFF.

The sample holds a few counts of this clone. Other DNA sequences from this sample encode an identical CDR3 as well. This chain uses TRBV19 with TRBJ2-5; D is ambiguous. This CDR3 has 14 residues. Per the germline V gene, CDR1 is LNHDA and CDR2 is SQIVND (reference sequence). Trimming pared 3 bases from V and 1 base from J, leaving 9 bases between. DNA of the CDR3: TGTGCCAGTAGTATCGGGCCATCCCAAGAGACCCAGTACTTC. The encoded protein is CASSIGPSQETQYF. Full variable domain (missing parts from reference TRBV19 and TRBJ2-5): DGGITQSPKYLFRKEGQNVTLSCEQNLNHDAMYWYRQDPGQGLRLIYYSQIVNDFQKGDIAEGYSVSREKKESFPLTVTSAQKNPTAFYLCASSIGPSQETQYFGPGTRLLVL.

Concerning this clone itself: A much more abundant neighbour one base away suggests this may be a read error. The chain joins TRBV6-6 to TRBJ2-2, with 9 nucleotides matching TRBD2. This CDR3 has 16 amino acids. Germline V gives CDR1 MNHNY, CDR2 SVGAGI (reference sequence). Trimming removed 2 bases from V and 7 bases from J; junction bases left unmatched: 8. The CDR3 sequence is CASSYLASGEGGELFF. The DNA of the CDR3 is TGTGCCAGCAGTTACCTGGCTAGCGGGGAGGGCGGGGAGCTGTTTTTT.

V and J are TRBV27 and TRBJ1-5, with a possible D match to TRBD1 (5 bases). CDR3 length: 13 residues. CDR1 MNHEY and CDR2 SMNVEV come from the germline V gene (reference sequence). The V end lost 5 bases, the J end lost 12 bases, and 17 bases lay between the germline ends. The CDR3 loop is CASSPRPKGRQHF. The DNA of the CDR3 is TGTGCCAGCAGTCCAAGACCCAAGGGACGCCAGCATTTT.

The chain uses TRBV18 and TRBJ1-5, with D unclear. V was cut by 2 bases and J by 2 bases, with 10 bases left in between. The CDR3 extends over 15 amino acids. Per germline, CDR1 KGHSH and CDR2 LQKENI. The CDR3 DNA reads TGTGCCAGCTCACCAGAAGTTGGTGGCAATCAGCCCCAGCATTTT. Translated: CASSPEVGGNQPQHF.

The rearrangement uses TRBV5-4 and TRBJ1-3; 8 bases map to TRBD1. Germline V gene data show CDR1 as SGHNT and CDR2 as YYREEE (reference sequence). V shed 5 bases, J shed 2 bases, and the junction held 6 bases outside the gene matches. The CDR3 length is 15 residues. CDR3 DNA: TGTGCCAGCAGACAGACAGGGGCAGCTGGAAACACCATATATTTT. Amino acid sequence: CASRQTGAAGNTIYF. Based on the CDR3 plus reference TRBV5-4 and TRBJ1-3, the full variable domain is ETGVTQSPTHLIKTRGQQVTLRCSSQSGHNTVSWYQQALGQGPQFIFQYYREEENGRGNFPPRFSGLQFPNYSSELNVNALELDDSALYLCASRQTGAAGNTIYFGEGSWLTVV.

This clone was seen a few times. The chain uses TRBV19 and TRBJ1-5; possible D gene TRBD1, 6 bases. Trimming shortened V by 0 bases and J by 3 bases, and 18 bases separated the two germline ends. CDR1 and CDR2 (germline): LNHDA, SQIVND (reference sequence). CDR3 length: 18 amino acids. The CDR3 here is CASSIDPRQVGYNQPQHF. The CDR3 DNA follows: TGTGCCAGTAGTATAGACCCCCGACAGGTGGGTTACAATCAGCCCCAGCATTTT. Full variable domain (remainder filled in from reference TRBV19 and TRBJ1-5): DGGITQSPKYLFRKEGQNVTLSCEQNLNHDAMYWYRQDPGQGLRLIYYSQIVNDFQKGDIAEGYSVSREKKESFPLTVTSAQKNPTAFYLCASSIDPRQVGYNQPQHFGDGTRLSIL.

The rearrangement uses TRBV19 and TRBJ2-7; 10 bases align to TRBD2. The V gene end was trimmed by 5 bases and the J gene end by 4 bases; junction bases not matched to a gene: 5. Germline V gene lookup returns CDR1 LNHDA and CDR2 SQIVND (reference sequence). The CDR3 is made up of 14 amino acids. CDR3 amino acids: CASSALAGNYEQYF. In DNA form, the CDR3 reads TGTGCCAGTAGTGCACTAGCGGGAAATTACGAGCAGTACTTC. The full variable domain, in which reference TRBV19 and TRBJ2-7 provide the parts outside the CDR3, is DGGITQSPKYLFRKEGQNVTLSCEQNLNHDAMYWYRQDPGQGLRLIYYSQIVNDFQKGDIAEGYSVSREKKESFPLTVTSAQKNPTAFYLCASSALAGNYEQYFGPGTRLTVT.

The chain uses TRBV7-2 and TRBJ2-7; 7 nucleotides match TRBD1. The CDR3 runs to 18 residues. The germline gives CDR1 SGHTA, CDR2 FQGNSA. J was trimmed by 4 bases and V by 1 base; bases with no gene match: 16. The CDR3 DNA sequence: TGTGCCAGCAGCTTAGTAAGGGCCCGCCCGGGACAGATTTACGAGCAGTACTTC. Residues: CASSLVRARPGQIYEQYF.

The CDR3 reads CAISEPGLAGAGEQYF. DNA for the CDR3: TGTGCCATCAGTGAGCCGGGACTAGCGGGAGCTGGCGAGCAGTACTTC. The rearrangement joins TRBV10-3 to TRBJ2-7; 14 positions agree with TRBD2. This CDR3 has 16 residues. Per germline, CDR1 ENHRY and CDR2 SYGVKD. V gave up 2 bases and J gave up 6 bases; unmatched junction bases: 6.

This chain uses TRBV7-6 with TRBJ2-7; no firm D call. The V gene lost 4 bases and the J gene lost 6 bases, with 19 bases spanning the gap. The germline gives CDR1 SGHVS, CDR2 FNYEAQ. There are 15 residues in the CDR3. CDR3 protein: CASSSTDDPSREQYF. CDR3 nucleotides: TGTGCCAGCAGCTCTACCGATGACCCTAGTCGCGAGCAGTACTTC.

Remarks on this clone: A far larger clone is just one base off, so this is likely a read error. Other DNA sequences of this sample code for an identical CDR3. V is TRBV7-9 and J is TRBJ1-2; 7 nucleotides match TRBD1. The trim removed 5 bases at V and 3 bases at J, leaving 6 bases unmatched. Germline values: CDR1 SEHNR, CDR2 FQNEAQ (reference sequence). The CDR3 contains 14 residues. The CDR3: CASSAPGQDYGYTF. The CDR3 DNA follows: TGTGCCAGCAGCGCTCCCGGACAGGACTATGGCTACACCTTC.

V gene TRBV9 combines with J gene TRBJ2-5; a weak D match, TRBD2 (7 bases). There are 17 residues in the CDR3. The V and J ends lost 2 bases and 3 bases respectively, with 20 bases between them. From germline, CDR1 is SGDLS and CDR2 YYNGEE. This CDR3 reads CASSVDSGAGVKETQYF. CDR3 nucleotides: TGTGCCAGCAGCGTGGATTCAGGGGCGGGGGTGAAAGAGACCCAGTACTTC.

This clone showed up just a few times. J is TRBJ1-1 and V is TRBV5-4; D may be TRBD1 (6 bases). V was shortened by 4 bases and J by 3 bases, with 22 bases between the two germline ends. This CDR3 contains 17 residues. Germline V gene lookup returns CDR1 SGHNT and CDR2 YYREEE (reference sequence). The CDR3 DNA is TGTGCCAGCAGCAAAGGGGGAGGCGGGGGCGGCTACACTGAAGCTTTCTTT. Residues: CASSKGGGGGGYTEAFF.

V and J are TRBV28 and TRBJ1-1; D remains ambiguous. V was shortened by 0 bases and J by 5 bases, with 16 bases between the two germline ends. The CDR3 is made up of 16 amino acids. In germline, CDR1 is MDHEN, CDR2 SYDVKM. The CDR3 is CASSLWGQYLGTEAFF. In DNA form, the CDR3 reads TGTGCCAGCAGTTTATGGGGCCAGTACCTAGGGACTGAAGCTTTCTTT.

This rearrangement joins TRBV18 to TRBJ2-6; possible D gene TRBD2, 6 bases. Between the trimmed V and J ends, which lost 6 bases and 1 base, there was a span of 13 bases. CDR1 KGHSH and CDR2 LQKENI come from the germline V gene. The CDR3 runs to 16 residues. The CDR3 reads CASSSLGGSGANVLTF. The CDR3 DNA is TGTGCCAGCTCCTCGCTTGGGGGGTCTGGGGCCAACGTCCTGACTTTC. The full variable domain, with the rest looked up from reference TRBV18 and TRBJ2-6, is NAGVMQNPRHLVRRRGQEARLRCSPMKGHSHVYWYRQLPEEGLKFMVYLQKENIIDESGMPKERFSAEFPKEGPSILRIQQVVRGDSAAYFCASSSLGGSGANVLTFGAGSRLTVL.